The 25 T cell receptor beta chains below all came from one sample that was sequenced in a study of CD4 T cells in relation to SARS-CoV-2 and coronaviruses. Generated by immunoSEQ multiplex PCR, the TCRdb table keeps only in-frame clones and is missing some. The sample yields about 54,000 clones, about 91% seen once. The sequenced sample was naive CD4+ T cells from PBMCs. Subset indicated: naive CD4+ T cells isolated by negative enrichment. These TCRs come from an adult with COVID-19.

This clone has just a few counts. The chain links TRBV4-1 to TRBJ1-6; D is undetermined. V was pared by 2 bases and J by 8 bases, with 13 bases between. This CDR3 region has 15 residues. The germline gives CDR1 MGHRA, CDR2 YSYEKL. In DNA, the CDR3 is TGCGCCAGCAGCCAACACGGATCCCAATATTCACCCCTCCACTTT. As protein: CASSQHGSQYSPLHF.

This sequence joins TRBV5-4 and TRBJ1-2, with 10 bases matching TRBD1. The CDR3 has 15 amino acids. V was clipped by 4 bases and J by 6 bases; unmatched bases: 9. CDR1 and CDR2 from the germline V gene are SGHNT and YYREEE (reference sequence). The CDR3 sequence is CASSPLPGTGDGYTF. The CDR3 nucleotides read TGTGCCAGCAGCCCTCTACCGGGGACAGGGGATGGCTACACCTTC.

This chain uses TRBV2 with TRBJ2-6; no reliable D call. Trimming cost V 5 bases and J 4 bases, with 9 bases left between them. Germline-derived CDR1 and CDR2 are SNHLY and FYNNEI. This CDR3 contains 14 residues. CDR3 sequence: CASSFGVGANVLTF. In DNA, the CDR3 is TGTGCCAGCAGTTTTGGGGTGGGGGCCAACGTCCTGACTTTC. Full variable domain (rest looked up from reference TRBV2 and TRBJ2-6): EPEVTQTPSHQVTQMGQEVILRCVPISNHLYFYWYRQILGQKVEFLVSFYNNEISEKSEIFDDQFSVERPDGSNFTLKIRSTKLEDSAMYFCASSFGVGANVLTFGAGSRLTVL.

The J gene is TRBJ2-5, the V gene TRBV5-1; D possibly corresponds to TRBD1 (6 bases). Germline assignment: CDR1 SGHRS and CDR2 YFSETQ. The CDR3 has 16 amino acids. The ends were cut back, 3 bases at V and 2 bases at J, with 17 bases in the middle. Here the CDR3 reads CASSWTNRASQETQYF. CDR3 bases: TGCGCCAGCAGCTGGACGAACAGGGCCTCTCAAGAGACCCAGTACTTC. Complete variable domain (other parts from reference TRBV5-1 and TRBJ2-5): KAGVTQTPRYLIKTRGQQVTLSCSPISGHRSVSWYQQTPGQGLQFLFEYFSETQRNKGNFPGRFSGRQFSNSRSEMNVSTLELGDSALYLCASSWTNRASQETQYFGPGTRLLVL.

The chain is built from TRBV6-5 and TRBJ1-4; no clear D gene. Germline CDR1 MNHEY, CDR2 SVGAGI. Trimming shortened V by 3 bases and J by 0 bases, and 8 bases separated the two germline ends. CDR3 length equals 15 residues. The DNA of the CDR3 is TGTGCCAGCAGTTATGGCGGTGCAACTAATGAAAAACTGTTTTTT. Its protein product is CASSYGGATNEKLFF.

The chain couples TRBV5-5 to TRBJ2-7; D may match TRBD1 or TRBD2 (5 bases each). Deletions cut 6 bases from V and 6 bases from J, with 22 bases between. This CDR3 spans 15 amino acids. CDR1 and CDR2 from the germline V gene are SGHKS and YYEKEE (reference sequence). CDR3 in DNA: TGTGCCAGCACCTTCCCGCCGCTGGGGGTCGGCGAGCAGTACTTC. Protein: CASTFPPLGVGEQYF.

J is TRBJ2-5 and V is TRBV3-1 (or the pseudogene TRBV3-2); the match to TRBD2 covers 7 bases. The CDR3 length is 16 residues. Trimming cost V 0 bases and J 2 bases; bases outside gene matches: 6. Germline V gives CDR1 LGHDT, CDR2 YNNKEL (reference sequence). CDR3 in amino acids: CASSQDSGLVQETQYF. CDR3 sequence (DNA): TGTGCCAGCAGCCAAGATTCAGGACTAGTTCAAGAGACCCAGTACTTC.

The genes are TRBV5-4 and TRBJ1-4; 10 bases fit TRBD1. Germline V gene sequence: CDR1 SGHNT, CDR2 YYREEE (reference sequence). V dropped 3 bases and J dropped 6; count of bases not matched to a gene: 8. The CDR3 is 16 residues long. In DNA, the CDR3 is TGTGCCAGCAGCTGGCATTCCGGGACAGGGGATGAAAAACTGTTTTTT. This codes for CASSWHSGTGDEKLFF.

The genes are TRBV18 and TRBJ1-4; 7 nucleotides line up with TRBD1. Trimming removed 4 bases from V and 5 bases from J; junction bases left unmatched: 10. Germline lookup yields CDR1 KGHSH and CDR2 LQKENI. This CDR3 region has 16 residues. CDR3 residues: CASSLERQGWNEKLFF. The CDR3, as DNA: TGTGCCAGCTCACTAGAAAGACAGGGATGGAATGAAAAACTGTTTTTT.

The gene calls are TRBV6-2 or TRBV6-3 and TRBJ1-1, with D perhaps TRBD1 (6 bases). Trimming removed 0 bases from V and 4 bases from J, with 12 bases in between. Germline V gene data show CDR1 as MNHEY and CDR2 as SVGEGT. The CDR3 totals 15 residues. CDR3 in amino acids: CASSYSSQGSTEAFF. The CDR3 DNA follows: TGTGCCAGCAGTTACTCGAGCCAGGGGAGCACTGAAGCTTTCTTT.

The chain is built from TRBV5-8 and TRBJ1-3; the D is unclear. This CDR3 has 16 residues. V gave up 2 bases and J gave up 4 bases, with 16 bases separating them. The germline gives CDR1 SGHTS, CDR2 YDEGEE. CDR3: CASSFSVAQWGNTIYF. CDR3 nucleotide sequence: TGTGCCAGCAGCTTTTCAGTCGCACAATGGGGAAACACCATATATTTT.

This sequence joins TRBV23-1 and TRBJ2-7, with D perhaps matching TRBD1 or TRBD2 (5 bases each). TRBV23-1 is assigned to the ORF class and has an uncertain function. V lost 6 bases, J lost 0 bases, and 15 bases lay in between. This CDR3 is built from 15 residues. The DNA of the CDR3 is TGCGCCAGCAGCCCCGGGACCGAGAGCTCCTACGAGCAGTACTTC. It encodes CASSPGTESSYEQYF.

Details on this clone: Germline and junction disagree at one end, which may indicate a read error. Other DNA sequences in this sample translate to the same CDR3. The chain couples TRBV5-6 to TRBJ1-3; D possibly corresponds to TRBD1 (5 bases). The CDR3 loop spans 16 amino acids. The germline V gene has CDR1 SGHDT and CDR2 YYEEEE. Written as DNA, the CDR3 is TGTGCCAGCAGCTTGTCGGGCGACAGTTCTGGGAACACCATATATTTT. It codes for CASSLSGDSSGNTIYF.

The chain has TRBV2 and TRBJ2-7; D is perhaps TRBD2 (10 bases). The length of the CDR3 is 18 residues. CDR1 is SNHLY, CDR2 FYNNEI, per germline. The V gene lost 4 bases and the J gene lost 2 bases, with 24 bases spanning the gap. CDR3 sequence: CASSGGQGRTSGTYEQYF. The CDR3 DNA is TGTGCCAGCAGTGGAGGACAGGGGCGGACTAGCGGAACCTACGAGCAGTACTTC.

The chain carries TRBV7-9 and TRBJ2-6, with 8 bases aligning to TRBD1. Germline loops: CDR1 SEHNR, CDR2 FQNEAQ (reference sequence). The CDR3 consists of 18 residues. J was trimmed by 4 bases and V by 4 bases; bases with no gene match: 12. The CDR3 DNA reads TGTGCCAGCAGCTCCAATCGGCAGGGGGCGCGAGGGGCCAACGTCCTGACTTTC. It encodes CASSSNRQGARGANVLTF.

This chain links TRBV30 with TRBJ2-4; D unclear. The CDR3 totals 15 residues. Germline assignment: CDR1 GTSNPN and CDR2 SVGIG (reference sequence). The germline V and J ends were trimmed by 8 bases and 3 bases, with 20 bases remaining between them. The CDR3 loop is CAGKTGPRGKNIQYF. The CDR3 nucleotides are TGTGCCGGAAAAACCGGGCCTAGAGGCAAAAACATTCAGTACTTC. The variable domain in full, completed from reference TRBV30 and TRBJ2-4, reads SQTIHQWPATLVQPVGSPLSLECTVEGTSNPNLYWYRQAAGRGLQLLFYSVGIGQISSEVPQNLSASRPQDRQFILSSKKLLLSDSGFYLCAGKTGPRGKNIQYFGAGTRLSVL.

This clone was recorded once. The chain couples TRBV5-1 to TRBJ2-7; D may be TRBD1 (6 bases). V was clipped by 1 base and J by 7 bases, with 18 bases between them. Germline loops: CDR1 SGHRS, CDR2 YFSETQ. This CDR3 spans 15 amino acids. CDR3 coding DNA: TGCGCCAGCAGCTTGCGGTGGGGGCAGGGGCAGGAGCAGTACTTC. Protein: CASSLRWGQGQEQYF.

Regarding this clone: A read error may be the cause here, since a much bigger clone is one base away. The chain uses TRBV7-2 and TRBJ2-3; no clear D. The CDR3 contains 11 residues. Germline assignment: CDR1 SGHTA and CDR2 FQGNSA. V was shortened by 2 bases and J by 4 bases, with 1 base between the two germline ends. This CDR3 reads CASSLSDTQYF. CDR3 DNA sequence: TGTGCCAGCAGCTTATCAGATACGCAGTATTTT.

This clone turned up a few times. This chain uses TRBV2 with TRBJ2-1; D is unresolved. CDR1 SNHLY and CDR2 FYNNEI come from the germline V gene. Trimming left V 5 bases short and J 7 bases short, with 9 bases between. The CDR3 is 12 amino acids. The CDR3 sequence is CASSLDANEQFF. CDR3 nucleotide sequence: TGTGCCAGCAGTCTAGACGCTAATGAGCAGTTCTTC.

The V and J genes are TRBV10-3 and TRBJ2-6, with D perhaps TRBD1 (6 bases). The CDR3 contains 15 residues. V lost 5 bases and J 2 bases, leaving 10 bases between the germline ends. In germline, CDR1 is ENHRY, CDR2 SYGVKD. CDR3 coding DNA: TGTGCCATCAGTATATCAGGGGCTGGGGCCAACGTCCTGACTTTC. Amino acid sequence: CAISISGAGANVLTF.

The chain is built from TRBV20-1 and TRBJ2-7; unclear D gene. Germline values: CDR1 DFQATT, CDR2 SNEGSKA (reference sequence). V dropped 5 bases and J dropped 7 bases, with 12 bases sitting between them. This CDR3 region has 11 residues. The DNA for the CDR3 is TGCAGTGCTCCCTTGTTGGTAGAGCAGTACTTC. Its translation: CSAPLLVEQYF.

The CDR3, as DNA: TGTGCCAGCCAGGGGGTGGCTAGCACAGATACGCAGTATTTT. Its translation is CASQGVASTDTQYF. V usage is TRBV2 and J usage is TRBJ2-3, with TRBD1 identical over 7 bases. J gave up 0 bases and V 8 bases, and 5 bases lay outside the gene matches. The CDR3 totals 14 residues. The V gene's germline CDR1 is SNHLY and CDR2 FYNNEI.

This chain links TRBV6-6 with TRBJ2-7; D ambiguous. V was cut by 2 bases and J by 7 bases, with 12 bases left in between. Germline V gene data show CDR1 as MNHNY and CDR2 as SVGAGI (reference sequence). This CDR3 is built from 13 residues. The CDR3 DNA sequence: TGTGCCAGCAGTTACAGAGGAACCGAGGAGCAGTACTTC. Its translation: CASSYRGTEEQYF.

In this sample, this clone turned up a few times. The V and J genes are TRBV6-1 and TRBJ1-2; D is undetermined. The V gene's germline CDR1 is MNHNS and CDR2 SASEGT. V gave up 0 bases and J gave up 2 bases, with 7 bases separating them. This CDR3 comprises 14 residues. Written as DNA, the CDR3 is TGTGCCAGCAGTGAAGCTGAATTCAACTATGGCTACACCTTC. This translates into CASSEAEFNYGYTF.

This sequence joins TRBV3-1 (or the pseudogene TRBV3-2) and TRBJ2-1, with 7 bases identical to TRBD2. Trimming removed 6 bases from V and 7 bases from J; junction bases left unmatched: 15. CDR1 and CDR2 (germline): LGHDT, YNNKEL (reference sequence). The CDR3 contains 16 residues. CDR3 DNA: TGTGCCAGCAGGAATCTTTGGCGGGAGAGTGGAAATGAGCAGTTCTTC. Encoded protein: CASRNLWRESGNEQFF.